A single sample is the source of the 2 T cell receptor beta chains below, sequenced in a study of cytomegalovirus exposure and HLA in healthy donors. Sequencing was performed with immunoSEQ multiplex PCR; in TCRdb, only in-frame clones are kept and a portion is missing. The sample lists about 60,000 clones, 95% occurring once. Material: PBMCs. These receptors were taken from a woman between 18 and 30 years old in good health and CMV-seropositive.

V and J are TRBV7-9 and TRBJ2-3; maybe TRBD1 (5 bases). In germline, CDR1 is SEHNR, CDR2 FQNEAQ (reference sequence). Between the trimmed V and J ends, which lost 1 base and 6 bases, there was a span of 11 bases. The CDR3 extends over 14 amino acids. CDR3 protein: CASSLGQGMDTQYF. The CDR3 nucleotides are TGTGCCAGCAGCTTAGGGCAGGGAATGGATACGCAGTATTTT.

In DNA, the CDR3 is TGTGCCAGCAGATTCGGACAGGATCAGCCCCAGCATTTT. This codes for CASRFGQDQPQHF. The chain links TRBV6-1 to TRBJ1-5; 7 bases are shared with TRBD1. CDR3 length: 13 residues. J was trimmed by 5 bases and V by 6 bases; bases with no gene match: 4. Germline loops: CDR1 MNHNS, CDR2 SASEGT.